This TCR beta chain was captured in a study of T-cell reconstitution after alpha-beta-depleted transplantation in children. A TCRbeta library incorporating unique molecular identifiers was prepared. In TCRdb, the PCR reads were re-called with MiXCR into one record per CDR3 protein. Of approximately 340,000 distinct CDR3 sequences in the sample, 10% were seen once. The table lists this clonotype with a few counts. The CDR3 has 17 amino acids. Germline V gives CDR1 MGHRA, CDR2 YSYEKL. V lost 0 bases and J lost 2; bases outside the gene matches: 6. The receptor comes from a human donor who donated a stem cell graft to a child with acute lymphoblastic leukemia. This chain links TRBV4-1 with TRBJ2-7, with TRBD2 matching over 11 bases. The material was PBMCs from the stem cell graft donor, obtained from the stem cell graft. The CDR3 region has the DNA TGCGCCAGCAGCCAAGATCCGGGACTAGCGGCAACCTACGAGCAGTACTTC. It specifies CASSQDPGLAATYEQYF.